These 21 T cell receptor beta chains came from one sample sequenced in a study of T cells after yellow fever vaccination (dated by TCRdb to between 2019 and 2020). The library relied on 5' RACE. Data came from an Illumina HiSeq 2500. TCRdb took the public reads, trimmed them with fastp at Q25, ran MiXCR for clone calling and kept in-frame beta chains. Each CDR3 protein appears once, grouped with its most common genes and DNA. This sample has 200,000 to 300,000 distinct CDR3 sequences in its table, and around 6.7% of those were observed once. The ten largest clonotypes hold 0.85% to 1.2% of the sample. This specimen's treatment or condition label, interpreted: live attenuated yellow fever vaccine strain. Sequenced material: CD4+ T cells sorted from PBMCs, taken on the day of the yellow fever booster vaccination. These receptors came from a man under 40 who received the YFV17D yellow fever vaccine.

This clonotype was seen at least ten times. The rearrangement joins TRBV12-3 or TRBV12-4 to TRBJ2-1; 9 nucleotides agree with TRBD2. V was clipped by 7 bases and J by 2 bases; unmatched bases: 3. The CDR3 covers 14 residues. DNA of the CDR3: TGTGCCAGCATGGGACTAGCACCCTACAATGAGCAGTTCTTC. Amino acid sequence: CASMGLAPYNEQFF.

The V call is TRBV9, the J call TRBJ2-3; either TRBD1 or TRBD2 may supply D (5 bases each). CDR1 is SGDLS and CDR2 is YYNGEE in the germline V gene. The CDR3 runs to 15 residues. Trimming removed 0 bases at V and 5 bases at J, with 13 bases between. This CDR3 is CASSVGDGLRDTQYF. As DNA, the CDR3 is TGTGCCAGCAGCGTAGGGGACGGACTGAGAGATACGCAGTATTTT.

This clonotype was seen only a few times. V is TRBV18 and J is TRBJ2-1; D is ambiguous. CDR3 length equals 15 residues. The germline CDR1 and CDR2 sequences are KGHSH and LQKENI. V lost 3 bases, J lost 0 bases, and 9 bases lay in between. The CDR3 coding sequence is TGTGCCAGCTCACCTTTCGGCTACTCCTACAATGAGCAGTTCTTC. Its protein is CASSPFGYSYNEQFF.

There are many counts of this clonotype. The chain employs TRBV20-1 and TRBJ2-5; unclear D gene. The CDR3 is 11 residues long. The germline V gene has CDR1 DFQATT and CDR2 SNEGSKA (reference sequence). The V end lost 0 bases, the J end lost 5 bases, and 4 bases lay between the germline ends. The CDR3 protein is CSARDQETQYF. The CDR3 nucleotides read TGCAGTGCTAGAGATCAGGAGACCCAGTACTTC.

This clonotype was observed at least ten times. This chain joins TRBV7-8 and TRBJ2-7, with D perhaps matching TRBD1 (6 bases). This CDR3 is 15 amino acids long. The V end was cut by 5 bases, the J end by 7 bases, with 21 bases between. Germline V gives CDR1 SGHVS, CDR2 FQNEAQ. The CDR3 nucleotides are TGTGCCAGCAGCCGCCGGACAGACTTTCGTGGGGAGCAGTACTTC. It yields the protein CASSRRTDFRGEQYF.

Ten or more counts support this clonotype. The chain has TRBV7-2 and TRBJ2-3; 9 bases are shared with TRBD2. Germline-derived CDR1 and CDR2 are SGHTA and FQGNSA. V trimming: 0 bases; J trimming: 3 bases; junction bases outside the gene matches: 13. This CDR3 is 19 amino acids long. CDR3 coding DNA: TGTGCCAGCAGCTTAGCTAGTTTTGCGGGAGGGTGGAGGACAGATACGCAGTATTTT. Protein product: CASSLASFAGGWRTDTQYF. The full variable domain, with the rest looked up from reference TRBV7-2 and TRBJ2-3, is GAGVSQSPSNKVTEKGKDVELRCDPISGHTALYWYRQSLGQGLEFLIYFQGNSAPDKSGLPSDRFSAERTGGSVSTLTIQRTQQEDSAVYLCASSLASFAGGWRTDTQYFGPGTRLTVL.

This clonotype was recorded many times. This CDR3 is CASSLVLGQGARNTEAFF. For the CDR3, the DNA is TGTGCCAGCAGCTTAGTCCTAGGACAGGGGGCGAGAAATACTGAAGCTTTCTTT. The V and J genes are TRBV11-2 and TRBJ1-1; 11 positions match TRBD1. Germline assignment: CDR1 SGHAT and CDR2 FQNNGV. The CDR3 consists of 18 residues. With 1 base clipped from V and 5 bases from J, the junction kept 12 bases outside the gene matches.

This clonotype appeared a few times. V and J are TRBV27 and TRBJ2-3, with 7 bases that match TRBD2. Germline V gene data show CDR1 as MNHEY and CDR2 as SMNVEV (reference sequence). V gave up 3 bases and J gave up 8 bases; unmatched junction bases: 14. The CDR3 is made up of 16 amino acids. The CDR3 region has the DNA TGTGCCAGCAGTTTCGGGGACTATTCCTACGAGGGTACGCAGTATTTT. This gives the protein CASSFGDYSYEGTQYF.

This clonotype was found a few times. The rearrangement uses TRBV4-2 and TRBJ2-3; D is unresolved. Trimming left V 0 bases short and J 2 bases short, with 12 bases between. Germline V gene data show CDR1 as LGHNA and CDR2 as YNFKEQ. The CDR3 has 16 amino acids. CDR3 residues: CASSQEVAAPTDTQYF. Here the CDR3 DNA reads TGTGCCAGCAGCCAAGAAGTAGCAGCCCCCACAGATACGCAGTATTTT.

V and J are TRBV28 and TRBJ1-1; 7 bases line up with TRBD1. The germline CDR1 and CDR2 sequences are MDHEN and SYDVKM. The CDR3 is 13 residues long. Trimming took 5 bases from V and 6 from J; bases not matched to a gene: 6. The CDR3 here is CASSTTGYPEAFF. CDR3 sequence (DNA): TGTGCCAGCAGTACGACAGGGTACCCTGAAGCTTTCTTT.

About this clonotype itself: A read error may produce the germline difference seen at one junction end. The genes are TRBV14 and TRBJ2-2, with a weak D call TRBD2 (5 bases). The CDR3 runs to 16 residues. The germline V gene has CDR1 SGHDN and CDR2 FVKESK. CDR3 nucleotide sequence: TGTGCCAGCAGCCAAGATCCACAGACGAACACCGGGGAGCTGCTTTTT. Translated, it gives CASSQDPQTNTGELLF.

The genes are TRBV5-6 and TRBJ2-7, with 8 bases lining up with TRBD1. Losses at the gene ends were 4 bases for V and 6 bases for J; bases not matched to a gene: 12. CDR1 is SGHDT, CDR2 YYEEEE, per germline. This CDR3 is 15 amino acids long. The CDR3 coding sequence is TGTGCCAGCAGCGCTACAGGGGGAATGTTCGGCGAGCAGTACTTC. This gives the protein CASSATGGMFGEQYF.

This clonotype turned up a few times. CDR3 nucleotides: TGTGCCAGCAGCCTGGGAGAAGGAGGAGACGAGACCCAGTACTTC. Its protein product is CASSLGEGGDETQYF. The genes are TRBV4-2 and TRBJ2-5, with D tentatively TRBD2 (5 bases). Per germline, CDR1 LGHNA and CDR2 YNFKEQ. The CDR3 spans 15 residues. V gave up 4 bases and J gave up 5 bases, with 17 bases separating them.

In this sample, this clonotype turned up a few times. The chain employs TRBV10-3 and TRBJ2-1; possibly TRBD2 for D (6 bases). V was clipped by 0 bases and J by 4 bases, with 10 bases between them. This CDR3 has 15 residues. The V gene's germline CDR1 is ENHRY and CDR2 SYGVKD. The CDR3 DNA sequence: TGTGCCATCAGTGAGTCTGGGGGGTCTTACAATGAGCAGTTCTTC. It specifies CAISESGGSYNEQFF.

This clonotype was seen many times. The gene calls are TRBV14 and TRBJ2-1; D is undetermined. V was pared by 5 bases and J by 3 bases, with 5 bases between. The CDR3 is 12 amino acids. The germline CDR1 and CDR2 sequences are SGHDN and FVKESK. The CDR3 is CASSANYNEQFF. DNA of the CDR3: TGTGCCAGCAGCGCCAACTACAATGAGCAGTTCTTC.

This clonotype showed up many times. CDR3 sequence (DNA): TGCGCCAGCAGCTTACAGGGGGGAATGGAGACCCAGTACTTC. Translated, it gives CASSLQGGMETQYF. The chain employs TRBV5-1 and TRBJ2-5, with 8 bases identical to TRBD1. The CDR3 runs 14 residues. The J segment lost 5 bases and the V segment lost 2 bases, leaving 5 bases of the junction unmatched. CDR1 and CDR2 from the germline V gene are SGHRS and YFSETQ.

The chain combines TRBV18 with TRBJ2-7; D unclear. The CDR3 totals 11 residues. Per the germline V gene, CDR1 is KGHSH and CDR2 is LQKENI. Deletions cut 5 bases from V and 5 bases from J, with 7 bases between. The CDR3 region has the DNA TGTGCCAGCTCATCTAAGGACGAGCAGTACTTC. This sequence encodes CASSSKDEQYF. Drawing the rest from reference TRBV18 and TRBJ2-7, the complete variable domain is NAGVMQNPRHLVRRRGQEARLRCSPMKGHSHVYWYRQLPEEGLKFMVYLQKENIIDESGMPKERFSAEFPKEGPSILRIQQVVRGDSAAYFCASSSKDEQYFGPGTRLTVT.

This clonotype was seen only a few times. V usage is TRBV20-1 and J usage is TRBJ1-6, with TRBD1 matching 8 bases. The CDR3 extends over 13 amino acids. Germline loops: CDR1 DFQATT, CDR2 SNEGSKA (reference sequence). J was trimmed by 9 bases and V by 6 bases; bases with no gene match: 7. The CDR3: CSARDRQTSPLHF. The CDR3 region has the DNA TGCAGTGCCCGGGACAGGCAAACTTCACCCCTCCACTTT.

This clonotype was detected ten times or more. The chain carries TRBV28 and TRBJ2-2, with D unresolved. Trimming shortened V by 8 bases and J by 4 bases, and 8 bases separated the two germline ends. This CDR3 is built from 12 residues. Germline V CDR1 and CDR2: MDHEN, SYDVKM. In nucleotides, the CDR3 is TGTGCCAGCCTGCCGCTCACCGGGGAGCTGTTTTTT. Its protein product is CASLPLTGELFF.

The V gene is TRBV20-1, the J gene TRBJ2-7; 13 nucleotides align to TRBD2. Unmatched junction bases numbered 15, after V lost 5 bases and J lost 5 bases. The V gene's germline CDR1 is DFQATT and CDR2 SNEGSKA (reference sequence). The CDR3 has 17 residues. CDR3 residues: CSAPPLTGLAGENEQYF. The CDR3 DNA reads TGCAGTGCTCCCCCTCTGACCGGACTAGCGGGAGAGAACGAGCAGTACTTC.

This clonotype occurred a few times. This chain uses TRBV24-1 with TRBJ2-7; D is ambiguous. Germline V gene data show CDR1 as KGHDR and CDR2 as SFDVKD. The CDR3 has 12 residues. The ends were cut back, 7 bases at V and 3 bases at J, with 9 bases in the middle. The CDR3 sequence: CATRKGNYEQYF. In DNA, the CDR3 is TGTGCCACCAGAAAGGGAAACTACGAGCAGTACTTC.